This T cell receptor (beta chain) was documented in a study of OX40 agonist ivuxolimab in advanced cancers. About the research overall: Patients were treated with intravenous ivuxolimab, dosed at 0.01 to 10 mg/kg and infused every 2 weeks. A diagnosis of hepatocellular carcinoma, melanoma, renal cell or head and neck cancer was present in dose-escalation patients.

The germline CDR1 and CDR2 sequences are MNHEY and SMNVEV (reference sequence). The CDR3 has 13 residues. V was trimmed by 3 bases and J by 4 bases, leaving 4 bases between them. As regards this clone: Antigen: not known.

Study observations and caveats: There was clonal expansion of CD4+ and CD8+ blood T cells by week 6 at 0.1 to 3.0 mg/kg.

The method was immunoSEQ multiplex PCR; TCRdb's version includes in-frame clones alone and lacks a portion of them. The sample has about 40,000 clones, roughly 86% seen once. The receptor was derived from an adult with an advanced solid tumor such as melanoma, head and neck, liver or kidney cancer. This chain links TRBV27 with TRBJ2-6; no clear D gene. The sample was CD4+ or CD8+ T cells sorted from blood, taken in a trial of the OX40 agonist ivuxolimab. The CDR3 nucleotides are TGTGCCAGCAGTTTTGGCGGGGCCAACGTCCTGACTTTC. It yields the protein CASSFGGANVLTF. The full variable domain, its missing parts supplied by reference TRBV27 and TRBJ2-6, is EAQVTQNPRYLITVTGKKLTVTCSQNMNHEYMSWYRQDPGLGLRQIYYSMNVEVTDKGDVPEGYKVSRKEKRNFPLILESPSPNQTSLYFCASSFGGANVLTFGAGSRLTVL.